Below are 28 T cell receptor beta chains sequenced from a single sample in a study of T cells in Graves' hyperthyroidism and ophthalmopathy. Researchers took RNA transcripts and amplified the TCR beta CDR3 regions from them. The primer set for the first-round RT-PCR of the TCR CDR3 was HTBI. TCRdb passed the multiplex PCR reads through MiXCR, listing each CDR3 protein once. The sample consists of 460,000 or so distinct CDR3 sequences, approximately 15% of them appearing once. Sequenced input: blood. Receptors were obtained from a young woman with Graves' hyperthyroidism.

As DNA, the CDR3 is TGCAGTGCTAGAGGGGAGGGGTTTCGCAATGAGCAGTTCTTC. This translates into CSARGEGFRNEQFF. V usage is TRBV20-1 and J usage is TRBJ2-1, with 7 bases identical to TRBD2. J was trimmed by 6 bases and V by 1 base; bases with no gene match: 6. Germline CDR1 is DFQATT and CDR2 is SNEGSKA (reference sequence). The CDR3 sequence is 14 residues long.

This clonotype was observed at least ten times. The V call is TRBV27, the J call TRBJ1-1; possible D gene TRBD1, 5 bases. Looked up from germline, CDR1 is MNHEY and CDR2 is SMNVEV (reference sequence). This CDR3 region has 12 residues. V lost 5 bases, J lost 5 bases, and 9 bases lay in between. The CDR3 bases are TGTGCCAGCAGTCGAGGGGTTACTGAAGCTTTCTTT. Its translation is CASSRGVTEAFF.

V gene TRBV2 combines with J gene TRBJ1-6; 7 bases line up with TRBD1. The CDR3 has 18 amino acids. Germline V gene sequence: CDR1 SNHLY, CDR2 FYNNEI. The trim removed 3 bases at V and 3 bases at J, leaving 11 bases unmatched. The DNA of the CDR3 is TGTGCCAGCAGTGATGGACAGGACACAGTCCTCTATAATTCACCCCTCCACTTT. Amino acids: CASSDGQDTVLYNSPLHF. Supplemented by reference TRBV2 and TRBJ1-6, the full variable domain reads EPEVTQTPSHQVTQMGQEVILRCVPISNHLYFYWYRQILGQKVEFLVSFYNNEISEKSEIFDDQFSVERPDGSNFTLKIRSTKLEDSAMYFCASSDGQDTVLYNSPLHFGNGTRLTVT.

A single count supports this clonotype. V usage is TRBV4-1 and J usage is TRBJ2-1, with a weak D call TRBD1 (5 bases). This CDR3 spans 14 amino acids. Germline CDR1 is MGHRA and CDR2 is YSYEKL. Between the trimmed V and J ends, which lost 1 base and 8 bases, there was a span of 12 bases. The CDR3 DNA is TGCGCCAGCAGCCAAGGGGTCCTAGGGGATGAGCAGTTCTTC. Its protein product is CASSQGVLGDEQFF.

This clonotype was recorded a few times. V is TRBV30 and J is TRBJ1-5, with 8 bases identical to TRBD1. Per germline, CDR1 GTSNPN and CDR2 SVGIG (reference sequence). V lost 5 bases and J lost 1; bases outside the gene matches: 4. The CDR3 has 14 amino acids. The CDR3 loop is CAWSRDRSNQPQHF. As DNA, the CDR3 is TGTGCCTGGTCCCGGGACAGGAGCAATCAGCCCCAGCATTTT.

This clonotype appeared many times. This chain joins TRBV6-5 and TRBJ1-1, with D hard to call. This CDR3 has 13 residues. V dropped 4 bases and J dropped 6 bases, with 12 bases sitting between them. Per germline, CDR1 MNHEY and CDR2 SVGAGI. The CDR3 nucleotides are TGTGCCAGCAGTTCTGAGCTAGCTGCTGAAGCTTTCTTT. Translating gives CASSSELAAEAFF.

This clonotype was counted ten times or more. CDR3 in DNA: TGTGCTAGTGGTTCCCGGACCCAGTACTTC. Translated, it gives CASGSRTQYF. This chain connects TRBV12-5 to TRBJ2-5; D remains ambiguous. V shed 4 bases and J shed 7 bases, with 4 bases lying between them. The CDR3 has 10 amino acids. Germline CDR1 and CDR2: LGHNT and FRNRAP.

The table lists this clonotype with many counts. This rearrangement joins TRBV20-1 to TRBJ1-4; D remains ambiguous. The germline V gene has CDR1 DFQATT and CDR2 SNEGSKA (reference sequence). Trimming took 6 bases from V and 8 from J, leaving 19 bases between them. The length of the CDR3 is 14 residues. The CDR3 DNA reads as TGCAGTGCACCTTCCGGGCTGGGGAGGGAAAAACTGTTTTTT. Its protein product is CSAPSGLGREKLFF.

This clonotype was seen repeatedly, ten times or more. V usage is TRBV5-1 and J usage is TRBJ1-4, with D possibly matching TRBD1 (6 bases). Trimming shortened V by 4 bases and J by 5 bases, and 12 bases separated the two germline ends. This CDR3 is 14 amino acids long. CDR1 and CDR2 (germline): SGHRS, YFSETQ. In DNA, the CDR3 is TGCGCCAGCAGCCCAGGGGTTTCAAATGAAAAACTGTTTTTT. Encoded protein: CASSPGVSNEKLFF.

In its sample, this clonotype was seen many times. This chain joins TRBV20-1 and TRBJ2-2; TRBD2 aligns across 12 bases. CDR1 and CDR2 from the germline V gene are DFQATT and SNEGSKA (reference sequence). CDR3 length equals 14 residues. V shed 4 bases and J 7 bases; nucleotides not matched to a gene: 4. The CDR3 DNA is TGCAGTGCTACTAGCGGGGGGGAGAGCGGGGAGCTGTTTTTT. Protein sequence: CSATSGGESGELFF.

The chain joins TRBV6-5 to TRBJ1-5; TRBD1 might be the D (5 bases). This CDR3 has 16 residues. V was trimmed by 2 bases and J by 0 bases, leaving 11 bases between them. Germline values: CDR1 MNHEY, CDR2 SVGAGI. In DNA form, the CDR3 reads TGTGCCAGCAGTTACAGCAGGGCTTATAGCAATCAGCCCCAGCATTTT. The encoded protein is CASSYSRAYSNQPQHF.

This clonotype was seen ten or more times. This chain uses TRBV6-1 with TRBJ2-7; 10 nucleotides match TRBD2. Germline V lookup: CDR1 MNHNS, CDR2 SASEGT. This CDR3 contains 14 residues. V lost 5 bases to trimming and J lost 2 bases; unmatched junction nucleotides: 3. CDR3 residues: CASSKTSGTYEQYF. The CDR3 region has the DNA TGTGCCAGCAGTAAAACTAGCGGGACCTACGAGCAGTACTTC.

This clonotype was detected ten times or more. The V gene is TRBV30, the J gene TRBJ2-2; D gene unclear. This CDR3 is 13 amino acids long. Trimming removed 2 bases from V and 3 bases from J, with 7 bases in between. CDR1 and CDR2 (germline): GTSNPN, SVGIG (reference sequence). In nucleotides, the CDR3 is TGTGCCTGGAGTCTTCGCGACACCGGGGAGCTGTTTTTT. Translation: CAWSLRDTGELFF.

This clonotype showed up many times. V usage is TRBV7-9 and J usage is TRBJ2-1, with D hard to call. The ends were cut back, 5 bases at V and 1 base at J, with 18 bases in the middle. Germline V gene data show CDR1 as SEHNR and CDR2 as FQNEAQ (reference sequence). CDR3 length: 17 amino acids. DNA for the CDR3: TGTGCCAGCAGCCCACAAGGACGGATCCAGTCCTACAATGAGCAGTTCTTC. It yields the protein CASSPQGRIQSYNEQFF.

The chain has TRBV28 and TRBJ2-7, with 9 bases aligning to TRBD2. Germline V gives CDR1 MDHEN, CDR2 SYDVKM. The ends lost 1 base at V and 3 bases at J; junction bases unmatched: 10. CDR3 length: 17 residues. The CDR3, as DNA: TGTGCCAGCAGTTTATTGGCTAGCGGGACCACGGTCTACGAGCAGTACTTC. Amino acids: CASSLLASGTTVYEQYF.

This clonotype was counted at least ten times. This chain's CDR3 is CASTETSGGPYEQYF. In nucleotides, the CDR3 is TGTGCCAGCACCGAGACTAGCGGGGGACCCTACGAGCAGTACTTC. The chain uses TRBV7-2 and TRBJ2-7; 12 bases agree with TRBD2. The CDR3 has 15 amino acids. V gave up 7 bases and J gave up 2 bases; unmatched junction bases: 6. Per the germline V gene, CDR1 is SGHTA and CDR2 is FQGNSA.

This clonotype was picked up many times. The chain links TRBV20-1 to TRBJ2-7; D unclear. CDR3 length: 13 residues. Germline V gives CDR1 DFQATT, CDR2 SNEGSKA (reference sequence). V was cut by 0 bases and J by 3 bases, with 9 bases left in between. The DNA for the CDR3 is TGCAGTGCTAGAGATCGCCAGCTCTACGAGCAGTACTTC. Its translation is CSARDRQLYEQYF.

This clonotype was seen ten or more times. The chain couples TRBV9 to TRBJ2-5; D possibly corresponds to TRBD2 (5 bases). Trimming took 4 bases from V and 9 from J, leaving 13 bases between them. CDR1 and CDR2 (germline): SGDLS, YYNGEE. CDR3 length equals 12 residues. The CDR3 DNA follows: TGTGCCAGCAGCCCCGATCAGAGGGCCCAGTACTTC. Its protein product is CASSPDQRAQYF.

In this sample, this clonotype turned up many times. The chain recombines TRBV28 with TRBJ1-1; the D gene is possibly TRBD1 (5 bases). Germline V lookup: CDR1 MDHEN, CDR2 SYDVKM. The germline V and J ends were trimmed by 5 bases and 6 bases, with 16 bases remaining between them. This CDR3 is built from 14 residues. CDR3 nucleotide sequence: TGTGCCAGCAGTGGAGGGAGTGTGGGGGCTGAAGCTTTCTTT. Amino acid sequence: CASSGGSVGAEAFF. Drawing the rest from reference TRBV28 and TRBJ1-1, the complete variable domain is DVKVTQSSRYLVKRTGEKVFLECVQDMDHENMFWYRQDPGLGLRLIYFSYDVKMKEKGDIPEGYSVSREKKERFSLILESASTNQTSMYLCASSGGSVGAEAFFGQGTRLTVV.

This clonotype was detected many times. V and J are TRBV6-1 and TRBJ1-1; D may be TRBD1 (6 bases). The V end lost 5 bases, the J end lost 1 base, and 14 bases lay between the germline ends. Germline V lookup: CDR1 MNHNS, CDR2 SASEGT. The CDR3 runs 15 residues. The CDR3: CASSYRDSKNTEAFF. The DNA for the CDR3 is TGTGCCAGCAGTTACAGGGACTCGAAGAACACTGAAGCTTTCTTT.

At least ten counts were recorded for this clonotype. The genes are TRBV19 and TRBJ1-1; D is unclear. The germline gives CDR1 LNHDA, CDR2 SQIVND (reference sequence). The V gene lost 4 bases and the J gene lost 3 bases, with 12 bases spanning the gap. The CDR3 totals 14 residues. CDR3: CASSSPGWDTEAFF. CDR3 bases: TGTGCCAGTAGTAGCCCGGGGTGGGACACTGAAGCTTTCTTT.

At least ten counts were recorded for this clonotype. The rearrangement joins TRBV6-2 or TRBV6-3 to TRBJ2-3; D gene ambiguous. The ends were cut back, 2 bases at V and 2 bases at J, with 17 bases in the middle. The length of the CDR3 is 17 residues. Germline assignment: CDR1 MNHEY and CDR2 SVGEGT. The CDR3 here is CASSYPPGSQYTDTQYF. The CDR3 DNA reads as TGTGCCAGCAGTTACCCCCCGGGCAGTCAATACACAGATACGCAGTATTTT.

The CDR3 loop reads CATQGRRSYNEQFF. The DNA of the CDR3 is TGTGCCACACAGGGAAGGCGCTCCTACAATGAGCAGTTCTTC. V gene TRBV19 combines with J gene TRBJ2-1; perhaps TRBD1 as D (6 bases). Per germline, CDR1 LNHDA and CDR2 SQIVND (reference sequence). CDR3 length: 14 amino acids. V was pared by 10 bases and J by 0 bases, with 13 bases between.

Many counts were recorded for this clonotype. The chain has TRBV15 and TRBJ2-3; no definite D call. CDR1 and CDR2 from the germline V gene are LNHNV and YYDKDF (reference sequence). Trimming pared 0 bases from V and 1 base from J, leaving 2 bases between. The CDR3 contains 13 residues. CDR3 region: CATSRDRTDTQYF. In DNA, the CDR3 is TGTGCCACCAGCAGAGATCGCACAGATACGCAGTATTTT.

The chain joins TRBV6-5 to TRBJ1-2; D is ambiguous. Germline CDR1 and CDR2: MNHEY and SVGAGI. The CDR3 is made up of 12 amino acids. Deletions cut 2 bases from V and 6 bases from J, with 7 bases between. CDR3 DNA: TGTGCCAGCAGTTACGCCCAGGATGGCTACACCTTC. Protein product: CASSYAQDGYTF.

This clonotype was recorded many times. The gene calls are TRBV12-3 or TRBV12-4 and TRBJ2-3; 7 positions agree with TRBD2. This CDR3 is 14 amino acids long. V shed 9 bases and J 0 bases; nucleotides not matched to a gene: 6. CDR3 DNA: TGTGCCAGACAACTAGCGTCTAGCACAGATACGCAGTATTTT. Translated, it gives CARQLASSTDTQYF.

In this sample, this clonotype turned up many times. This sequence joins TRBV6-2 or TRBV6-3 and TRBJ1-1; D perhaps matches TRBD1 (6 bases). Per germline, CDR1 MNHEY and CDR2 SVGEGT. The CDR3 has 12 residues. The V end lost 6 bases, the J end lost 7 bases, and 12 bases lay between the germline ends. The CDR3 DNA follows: TGTGCCAGCAGCATTACAGGGAATGAAGCTTTCTTT. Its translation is CASSITGNEAFF.

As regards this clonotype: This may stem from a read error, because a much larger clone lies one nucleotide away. This chain's CDR3 is CASMGGWGRVNEQLF. CDR3 DNA sequence: TGTGCCAGCATGGGGGGGTGGGGTCGAGTAAATGAGCAGCTCTTC. V is TRBV7-3 and J is TRBJ2-1; 7 positions agree with TRBD2. The CDR3 is 15 residues long. Looked up from germline, CDR1 is SGHTA and CDR2 is FQGTGA.